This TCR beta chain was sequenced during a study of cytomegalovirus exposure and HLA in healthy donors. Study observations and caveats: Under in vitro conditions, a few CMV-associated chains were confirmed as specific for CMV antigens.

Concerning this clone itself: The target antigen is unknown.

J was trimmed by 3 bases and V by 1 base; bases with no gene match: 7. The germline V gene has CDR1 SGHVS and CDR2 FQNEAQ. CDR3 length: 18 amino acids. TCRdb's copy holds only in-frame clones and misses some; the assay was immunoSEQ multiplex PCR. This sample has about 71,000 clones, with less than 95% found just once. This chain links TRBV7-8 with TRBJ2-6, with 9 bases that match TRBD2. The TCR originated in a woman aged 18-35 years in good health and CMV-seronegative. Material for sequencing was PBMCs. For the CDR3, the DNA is TGTGCCAGCAGCTTAGTGCGGGGGGGCTCGGGTGGGGCCAACGTCCTGACTTTC. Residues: CASSLVRGGSGGANVLTF.